This T cell receptor (beta chain) was retrieved from a study of OX40 agonist ivuxolimab in advanced cancers. Study conclusions and caveats: Patients who responded partially at 0.1-3.0 mg/kg showed clonal expansion ranking among the lowest.

About this clone: What it recognizes is unknown.

Germline-derived CDR1 and CDR2 are LGHNA and YNFKEQ. The CDR3 loop spans 16 amino acids. Losses at the gene ends were 0 bases for V and 4 bases for J; bases not matched to a gene: 5. Sequencing used immunoSEQ multiplex PCR; TCRdb keeps in-frame clones, though not all of them. The sample shows 75,000 to 90,000 clones, approximately 85% of them seen only once. This TCR was sampled from an adult with an advanced solid tumor such as melanoma, head and neck, liver or kidney cancer. Source: CD4+ or CD8+ T cells sorted from blood, taken in a trial of the OX40 agonist ivuxolimab. V gene TRBV4-2 combines with J gene TRBJ2-3; TRBD1 matches 9 bases. CDR3 in DNA: TGTGCCAGCAGCCAAGATGGGGACAGGGCGCCAGATACGCAGTATTTT. This encodes CASSQDGDRAPDTQYF.